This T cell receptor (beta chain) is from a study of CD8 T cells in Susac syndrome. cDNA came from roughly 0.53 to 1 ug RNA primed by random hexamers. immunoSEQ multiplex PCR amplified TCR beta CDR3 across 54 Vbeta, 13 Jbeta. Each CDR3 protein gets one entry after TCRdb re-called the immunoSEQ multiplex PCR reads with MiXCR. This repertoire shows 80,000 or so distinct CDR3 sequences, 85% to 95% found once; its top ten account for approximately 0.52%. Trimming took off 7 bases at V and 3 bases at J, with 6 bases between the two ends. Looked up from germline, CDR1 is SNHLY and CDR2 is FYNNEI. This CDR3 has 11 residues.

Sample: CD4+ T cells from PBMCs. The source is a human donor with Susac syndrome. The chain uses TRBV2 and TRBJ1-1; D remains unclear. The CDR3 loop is CASKVDTEAFF. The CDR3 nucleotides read TGTGCCAGCAAGGTGGACACTGAAGCTTTCTTT. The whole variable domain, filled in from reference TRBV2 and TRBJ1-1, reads EPEVTQTPSHQVTQMGQEVILRCVPISNHLYFYWYRQILGQKVEFLVSFYNNEISEKSEIFDDQFSVERPDGSNFTLKIRSTKLEDSAMYFCASKVDTEAFFGQGTRLTVV.